Following are 3 T cell receptor beta chains from one sample sequenced in a study of monozygotic twins with inflammatory bowel disease. TCRdb reprocessed the 5' RACE reads and reports one entry per CDR3 protein, with no DNA. The sample includes roughly 320,000 distinct CDR3 sequences. The material sequenced was blood. These receptors originate from a human donor with ulcerative colitis or Crohn's disease, or a healthy co-twin of an affected twin (not recorded which).

This chain uses TRBV6-1 with TRBJ2-7. Germline CDR1 MNHNS, CDR2 SASEGT. This CDR3 has 13 amino acids. CDR3 protein: CASRDFSSYEQYF.

This chain links TRBV4-2 with TRBJ2-1; TCRdb picks TRBD1, but there is no DNA to check that call. The CDR3 runs to 16 residues. Germline CDR1 and CDR2: LGHNA and YNFKEQ. The CDR3: CASSQDRGTPGREQFF.

This rearrangement joins TRBV30 to TRBJ2-4; the TCRdb D gene call, TRBD2, has no DNA to confirm it. CDR1 GTSNPN and CDR2 SVGIG come from the germline V gene (reference sequence). This CDR3 has 15 residues. CDR3 protein: CAWRLAGAASGIQYF.